This T cell receptor (beta chain) was sequenced during a study of blood T cell repertoires in COVID-19 (dated by TCRdb to 2018 to 2021). At the level of the whole study: Samples covering the acute and convalescent phases of COVID-19 were provided by collaborators in the United States, Italy and Spain. The repertoires were made available in a free public database intended to serve as a resource for research on the immune response to SARS-CoV-2. Deeply sampled blood TCRbeta repertoires from subjects exposed to, actively infected with, or recovered from COVID-19 were included in the dataset. The prospective study material was composed of cDNA or gDNA derived from T cells, B-cell-depleted T cells, or PBMCs. A de-identified subject ID, COVID-19 status, age in years and sex were almost always included in the sample metadata. Samples were obtained from the ongoing ImmuneRACE study (first 160 participants) and from about 1,300 subjects provided by 6 global collaborators. Where available, HLA class I and class II types were obtained from metadata supplied by the sample provider rather than from assay-based typing.

The research as a whole found: The amount of clinical and demographic metadata varied by source and participant and was provided uncurated.

Enrolling through a virtual design, the prospective study's participants ranged in age from about 18 to 100 years and lived across roughly 24 United States geographic areas. In the prospective study, participants were assigned to cohorts based on the clinical history participants reported in a screening survey and a study questionnaire. A participant counted as exposed if, within 2 weeks of entering the study, that participant had been in contact with someone who had a PCR-confirmed or clinician-diagnosed COVID-19 case. Each participant in the prospective study had whole blood, serum and a nasopharyngeal or oropharyngeal swab collected by mobile phlebotomists. Participants in the prospective study had the option to provide additional blood draws and questionnaires over an approximately 2-month period. Before DNA extraction, prospective study blood samples were shipped either frozen or at room temperature.

TCRbeta CDR3 regions were amplified from genomic DNA using the immunoSEQ Assay, a bias-controlled multiplex PCR. Under the source paper's analysis protocol: The number of nucleated cells in each sample was estimated by amplification of reference gene primers within the assay. To quantify the absolute abundance of each unique TCRbeta CDR3 rearrangement, sequence reads were collapsed and filtered. Productive Simpson clonality was computed per sample as the square root of Simpson's diversity index over productive rearrangements. The immuneACCESS repertoire file appears here via TCRdb, limited to in-frame rearrangements. These files lack a portion of the clones; in checked studies, under half of the deficit traces to unresolved V genes, and the cause of the others is not known. V and J calls and clone size are as listed in that table; D and trimming were resolved from the DNA. The sample table lists some 300,000 clones, 89% of them with a count of one. Approximately 2.9% of the sample comes from the top ten.

As to this clone: There is no known antigen for this receptor. Base qualities are not provided; no much larger clone lies one nucleotide away.

Reading the germline V gene (reference sequence) gives CDR1 LNHDA and CDR2 SQIVND. After removal of 4 bases from V and 1 base from J, the junction retains 3 bases not matched to a gene. Spanning cysteine to phenylalanine, the CDR3 consists of 15 amino acids. The sequence is cut down to CDR3 DNA, 45 bases in frame from base 1. The clonotype was recovered from a woman aged 45 to 65 who had been exposed to COVID-19. This sequence uses TRBV19 and TRBJ1-5; TRBD1 lines up with 8 middle nucleotides. The sequenced material came from PBMCs or T cells enriched from blood (not recorded which). The CDR3 region: CASSRGQASNQPQHF. The DNA reads TGTGCCAGTAGTAGGGGACAGGCAAGCAATCAGCCCCAGCATTTT.